Listed below are T cell receptor beta chains from one sample, sequenced in a study of T cell responses to AZD1222 COVID-19 vaccine. Assay used: immunoSEQ multiplex PCR; TCRdb lists only in-frame clones, some missing. The table records some 16,000 clones, 60% to 85% of them present only once. Source: peripheral blood, taken 28 days after the second AZD1222 dose. The receptors stem from an adult who received the AZD1222 COVID-19 vaccine. Both conserved end residues are part of each CDR3. A D gene is named only where the DNA matches it firmly. Clone size is given for some rows only: seen once, a few or many times, or a class if the clone is expanded.

v_gene	abundance	j_gene	d_gene	CDR3nt	CDR3aa
TRBV27	NA	TRBJ2-3	TRBD1	TGTGCCAGCAGTACGGGGGGACAGGGGCTTGCAGATACGCAGTATTTT	CASSTGGQGLADTQYF
TRBV2	NA	TRBJ2-1	TRBD2	TGTGCCAGCAGGTATGAACTAGCGGAGTACAATGAGCAGTTCTTC	CASRYELAEYNEQFF
TRBV18	NA	TRBJ1-4	NA	TGTGCCAGCTCACCACAGTCAACTAATGAAAAACTGTTTTTT	CASSPQSTNEKLFF
TRBV27	NA	TRBJ1-5	NA	TGTGCCAGCAGCTTAGAGGGGGGCAATCAGCCCCAGCATTTT	CASSLEGGNQPQHF
TRBV28	NA	TRBJ1-1	NA	TGTGCCAGCAGGGCCCAGGTTGGGGGGAACACTGAAGCTTTCTTT	CASRAQVGGNTEAFF
TRBV4-2	NA	TRBJ2-7	NA	TGTGCCAGCAGCCAAGAACGGATGGCGTACGAGCAGTACTTC	CASSQERMAYEQYF
TRBV7-2	NA	TRBJ1-3	NA	TGTGCCAGCAGCTTGGCCCCGGACGGAAACACCATATATTTT	CASSLAPDGNTIYF
TRBV3-1/TRBV3-2	NA	TRBJ2-7	NA	TGTGCCAGCAGCCAAGGGCGGGTTACCTACGAGCAGTACTTC	CASSQGRVTYEQYF
TRBV7-6	NA	TRBJ2-3	NA	TGTGCCAGCAGCTTAGACGCCAGGGAAGCAGATACGCAGTATTTT	CASSLDAREADTQYF
TRBV2	NA	TRBJ2-5	NA	TGTGCCAGCAGTGACCCTGGTGGCAAGGAGACCCAGTACTTC	CASSDPGGKETQYF
TRBV7-2	NA	TRBJ2-7	TRBD2	TGTGCCAGCAGCTTAGAGGCTAGCGGGGGCCTGAGCTCCTACGAGCAGTACTTC	CASSLEASGGLSSYEQYF
TRBV2	few	TRBJ1-4	NA	TGTGCCAGCAGTGAGATAGGCTCGCGAAATGAAAAACTGTTTTTT	CASSEIGSRNEKLFF
TRBV7-6	NA	TRBJ1-3	NA	TGTGCCAGCAGCCCCCAGGGGATAAGAGGTGGAAACACCATATATTTT	CASSPQGIRGGNTIYF
TRBV10-3	NA	TRBJ2-7	TRBD1	TGTGCCATCAGTGACGGGACAGGTCCCTACGAGCAGTACTTC	CAISDGTGPYEQYF
TRBV27	once	TRBJ1-1	NA	TGTGCCAGCAGTTCCCTCGGGGGGGCACCGAACACTGAAGCTTTCTTT	CASSSLGGAPNTEAFF
TRBV18	NA	TRBJ1-6	NA	TGTGCCAGCTCACCAAGTGGAAATTATAATTCACCCCTCCACTTT	CASSPSGNYNSPLHF
TRBV11-2	NA	TRBJ1-1	TRBD1	TGTGCCAGCAGTCCGGGACAGCAGAACACTGAAGCTTTCTTT	CASSPGQQNTEAFF
TRBV30	NA	TRBJ1-1	TRBD1	TGTGCCTGGAGTGTGGGACAGGGAAGGACTTTCTTT	CAWSVGQGRTFF
TRBV12-3/TRBV12-4	NA	TRBJ1-3	NA	TGTGCCAGCAGTTTCTCGGGCGGAAACACCATATATTTT	CASSFSGGNTIYF
TRBV18	NA	TRBJ2-1	NA	TGTGCCAGCTCATCTGGGTCGAATGAGCAGTTCTTC	CASSSGSNEQFF
TRBV4-2	NA	TRBJ2-7	NA	TGTGCCAGCAGCCAAAGTGGAGCTTTTGAGCAGTACTTC	CASSQSGAFEQYF
TRBV25-1	NA	TRBJ2-5	NA	TGTGCCAGCAGTCCAGGGAAAGAGACCCAGTACTTC	CASSPGKETQYF
TRBV2	NA	TRBJ2-1	NA	TGTGCCAGCGGCTTGGACAGTGGGAGACACAATGAGCAGTTCTTC	CASGLDSGRHNEQFF
TRBV27	NA	TRBJ1-2	NA	TGTGCCAGCAGTTTTAGGTCTATCTATGGCTACACCTTC	CASSFRSIYGYTF